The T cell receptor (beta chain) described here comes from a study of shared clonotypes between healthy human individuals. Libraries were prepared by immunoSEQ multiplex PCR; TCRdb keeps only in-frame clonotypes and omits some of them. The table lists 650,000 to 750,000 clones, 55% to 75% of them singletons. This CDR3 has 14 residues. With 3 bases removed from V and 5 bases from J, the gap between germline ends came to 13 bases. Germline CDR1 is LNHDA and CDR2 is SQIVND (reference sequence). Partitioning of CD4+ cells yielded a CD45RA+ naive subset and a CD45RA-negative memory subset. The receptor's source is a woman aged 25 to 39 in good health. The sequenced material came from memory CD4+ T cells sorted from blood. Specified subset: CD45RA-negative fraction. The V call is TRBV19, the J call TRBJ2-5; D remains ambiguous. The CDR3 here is CASSIGRHSETQYF. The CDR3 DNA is TGTGCCAGTAGTATTGGTAGGCACAGCGAGACCCAGTACTTC.